This TCR beta chain was found in a study of T cell responses to AZD1222 COVID-19 vaccine. Findings and caveats of the study: Reports say nearly half of spike-specific TCRs go after unmutated variant regions. In a largely white British group with more females than males, clonal diversity was possibly underestimated. Without day 14 samples, only post-peak T cell repertoires were studied. Seropositive at baseline were only a handful of AZD1222 recipients.

A word on this clone: What it recognizes is unknown.

Trimming pared 5 bases from V and 7 bases from J, leaving 12 bases between. This CDR3 has 13 residues. TCRdb's copy holds only in-frame clones and misses some; the assay was immunoSEQ multiplex PCR. The sample shows over 75,000 clones, approximately 85% of them seen only once. The clonotype originates from an adult who received the AZD1222 COVID-19 vaccine. This rearrangement joins TRBV12-3 or TRBV12-4 to TRBJ1-5; D unresolved. The sequencing used peripheral blood, collected 28 days after the second AZD1222 dose. Here the CDR3 DNA reads TGTGCCAGCAGTGTAAAGGGTTACCAGCCCCAGCATTTT. Its translation is CASSVKGYQPQHF.